The source of this TCR beta chain is a study of brain T cells in children with intractable seizures. Here immunoSEQ multiplex PCR was the method, and the copy in TCRdb shows in-frame clones only, minus some. The sample shows under 400,000 clones, more than 85% of them seen only once. Regarding time point: blood from clinic visit 5 months post-surgery; TSC patient then seizure free. CDR3 size: 13 residues. Germline V lookup: CDR1 LNHDA, CDR2 SQIVND (reference sequence). V gave up 6 bases and J gave up 6 bases; unmatched junction bases: 7. The material was peripheral blood, obtained less than 6 months after surgery. The sequence came from a boy in the first two years of life with tuberous sclerosis and intractable seizures. J is TRBJ2-7 and V is TRBV19; 8 bases align to TRBD1. The chain's CDR3 is CASSFQGAAEQYF. The CDR3 nucleotides are TGTGCCAGTAGCTTCCAGGGGGCGGCCGAGCAGTACTTC.